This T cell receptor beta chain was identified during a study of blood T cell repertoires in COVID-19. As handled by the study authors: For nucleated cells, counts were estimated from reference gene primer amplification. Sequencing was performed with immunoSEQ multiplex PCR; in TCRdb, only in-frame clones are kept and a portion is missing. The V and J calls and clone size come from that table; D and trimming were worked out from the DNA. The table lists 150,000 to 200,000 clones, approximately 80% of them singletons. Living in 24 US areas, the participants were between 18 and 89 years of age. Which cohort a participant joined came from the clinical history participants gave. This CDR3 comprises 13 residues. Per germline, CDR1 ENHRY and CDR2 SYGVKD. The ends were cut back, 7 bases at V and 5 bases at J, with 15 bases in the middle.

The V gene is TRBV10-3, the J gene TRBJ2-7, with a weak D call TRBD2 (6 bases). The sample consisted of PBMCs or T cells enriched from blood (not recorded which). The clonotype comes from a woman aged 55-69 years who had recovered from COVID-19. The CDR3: CAITSREFDEQYF. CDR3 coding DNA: TGTGCCATCACATCCCGGGAGTTCGACGAGCAGTACTTC.